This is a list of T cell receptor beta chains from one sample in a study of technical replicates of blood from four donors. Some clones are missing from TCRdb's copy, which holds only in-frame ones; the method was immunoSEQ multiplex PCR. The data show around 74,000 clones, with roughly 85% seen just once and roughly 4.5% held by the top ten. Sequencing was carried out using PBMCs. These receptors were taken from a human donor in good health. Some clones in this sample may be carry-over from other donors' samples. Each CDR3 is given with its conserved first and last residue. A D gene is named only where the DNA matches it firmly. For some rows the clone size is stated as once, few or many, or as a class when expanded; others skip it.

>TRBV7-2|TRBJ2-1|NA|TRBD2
CASSGTSGDRYEQFF
TGTGCCAGCAGCGGTACTAGCGGGGATCGTTATGAGCAGTTCTTC
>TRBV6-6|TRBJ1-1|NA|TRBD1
CASSAGGASTEAFF
TGTGCCAGCTCGGCAGGGGGCGCGAGCACTGAAGCTTTCTTT
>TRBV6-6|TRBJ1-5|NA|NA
CASSQGHLNQPQHF
TGTGCCAGCAGCCAGGGACACCTCAATCAGCCCCAGCATTTT
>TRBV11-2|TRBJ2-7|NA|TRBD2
CASSLVGGSGIEQYF
TGTGCCAGCAGCTTAGTCGGCGGGAGTGGCATCGAGCAGTACTTC
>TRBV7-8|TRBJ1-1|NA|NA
CASRTGGGSTEAFF
TGTGCCAGCAGAACCGGGGGGGGGAGCACTGAAGCTTTCTTT
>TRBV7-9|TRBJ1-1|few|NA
CASSLADSEAFF
TGTGCCAGCAGCTTAGCGGACAGTGAAGCTTTCTTT
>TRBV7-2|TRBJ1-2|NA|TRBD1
CASRPRQGANGYTF
TGTGCCAGCAGACCAAGACAGGGTGCAAATGGCTACACCTTC
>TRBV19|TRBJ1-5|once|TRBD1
CASSLETGVLQPQHF
TGTGCCAGTAGTCTCGAGACAGGGGTACTTCAGCCCCAGCATTTT
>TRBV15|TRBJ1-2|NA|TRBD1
CATSRDPMAGGSYTF
TGTGCCACCAGCAGAGATCCTATGGCAGGGGGGAGCTACACCTTC
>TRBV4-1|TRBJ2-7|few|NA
CASSQDRERSPPYEQYF
TGCGCCAGCAGCCAAGATCGGGAGAGGTCCCCCCCCTACGAGCAGTACTTC
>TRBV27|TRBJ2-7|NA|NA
CASRSRDRERGREVYEQYF
TGTGCCAGCAGAAGCCGGGACAGGGAGAGGGGGCGGGAGGTCTACGAGCAGTACTTC
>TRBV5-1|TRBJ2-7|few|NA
CASSLAGLPYEQYF
TGCGCCAGCAGCTTGGCCGGACTCCCCTACGAGCAGTACTTC
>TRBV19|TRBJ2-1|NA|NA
CATGNVWGNEQFF
TGTGCCACCGGGAACGTCTGGGGCAATGAGCAGTTCTTC
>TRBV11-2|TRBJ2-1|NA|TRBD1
CASRALTGGMNEQFF
TGTGCCAGCAGAGCCCTGACAGGGGGGATGAATGAGCAGTTCTTC
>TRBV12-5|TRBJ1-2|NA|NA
CASGLRNYGYTF
TGTGCTAGTGGTTTGCGGAACTATGGCTACACCTTC
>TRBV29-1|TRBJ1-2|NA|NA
CSVASRRSDGYTF
TGCAGCGTCGCGAGTAGGAGGTCCGATGGCTACACCTTC
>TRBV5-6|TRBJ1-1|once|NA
CASSLGWAGSTEAFF
TGTGCCAGCAGCTTAGGTTGGGCGGGGTCGACTGAAGCTTTCTTT
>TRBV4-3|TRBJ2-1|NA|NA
CASSQDGGPSYNEQFF
TGCGCCAGCAGCCAAGATGGCGGGCCCTCCTACAATGAGCAGTTCTTC
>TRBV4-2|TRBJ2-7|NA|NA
CASSQDSGTNAYEQYF
TGTGCCAGCAGCCAAGATTCGGGGACAAATGCCTACGAGCAGTACTTC
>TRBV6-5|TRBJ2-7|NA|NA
CASSYSPETYEQYF
TGTGCCAGCAGTTACAGTCCTGAGACCTACGAGCAGTACTTC
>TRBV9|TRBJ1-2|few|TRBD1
CASSPRTGIGYGYTF
TGTGCCAGCAGCCCCCGGACAGGGATTGGGTATGGCTACACCTTC
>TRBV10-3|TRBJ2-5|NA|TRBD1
CATGQGQGETQYF
TGTGCCACCGGACAGGGTCAGGGAGAGACCCAGTACTTC
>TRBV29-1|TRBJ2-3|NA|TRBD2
CSTRTSGTERDTQYF
TGCAGCACAAGGACTAGCGGGACGGAGAGGGATACGCAGTATTTT
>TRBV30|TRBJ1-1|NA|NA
CAWSGGAEAFF
TGTGCCTGGAGTGGGGGGGCTGAAGCTTTCTTT
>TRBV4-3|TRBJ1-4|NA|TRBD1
CASSRGQGLNEKLFF
TGCGCCAGCAGCCGGGGACAGGGGCTTAATGAAAAACTGTTTTTT
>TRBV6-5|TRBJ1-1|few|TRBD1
CASRTAGGTEAFF
TGTGCCAGCAGGACGGCAGGGGGGACTGAAGCTTTCTTT
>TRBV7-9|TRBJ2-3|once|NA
CASRKEGADTQYF
TGTGCCAGCCGGAAAGAGGGGGCAGATACGCAGTATTTT
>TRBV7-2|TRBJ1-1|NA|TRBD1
CASSHSRQGAAPEAFF
TGTGCCAGCAGCCACTCCCGACAGGGTGCAGCGCCTGAAGCTTTCTTT
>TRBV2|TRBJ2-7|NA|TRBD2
CASSEWTSGGSSSYEQYF
TGTGCCAGCAGTGAGTGGACTAGCGGGGGGTCGAGCTCCTACGAGCAGTACTTC
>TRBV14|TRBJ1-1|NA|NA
CASSPSGVVGPGF
TGTGCCAGCAGCCCGTCGGGGGTGGTCGGACCCGGCTTT
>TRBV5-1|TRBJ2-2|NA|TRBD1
CASSPLGTGDTGELFF
TGCGCCAGCAGCCCCCTCGGGACAGGGGACACCGGGGAGCTGTTTTTT
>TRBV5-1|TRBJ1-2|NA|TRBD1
CASSGEGAFGYTF
TGCGCCAGCAGCGGTGAGGGGGCCTTTGGCTACACCTTC
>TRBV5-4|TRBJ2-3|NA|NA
CASSLSVSQVADTQYF
TGTGCCAGCAGCTTGTCAGTCTCCCAGGTGGCAGATACGCAGTATTTT
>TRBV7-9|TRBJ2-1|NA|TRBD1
CASSSPWDRGNEQFF
TGTGCCAGCAGCTCCCCGTGGGACAGGGGGAATGAGCAGTTCTTC
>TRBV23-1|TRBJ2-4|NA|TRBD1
CASNPGTGKNIQYF
TGCGCCAGTAACCCAGGGACAGGGAAAAACATTCAGTACTTC
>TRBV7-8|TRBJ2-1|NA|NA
CASSLAPGGHSYNEQFF
TGTGCCAGCAGCTTAGCGCCGGGGGGACACTCCTACAATGAGCAGTTCTTC
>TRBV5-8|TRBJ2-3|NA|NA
CASSLVWWRGDTQYF
TGTGCCAGCAGCTTGGTATGGTGGAGGGGAGATACGCAGTATTTT
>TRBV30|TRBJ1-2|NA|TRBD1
CAWTPTGGWYGYTF
TGTGCCTGGACCCCGACAGGGGGGTGGTATGGCTACACCTTC
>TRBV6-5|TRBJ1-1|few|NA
CASSSGDTEAFF
TGTGCCAGCAGTTCCGGGGACACTGAAGCTTTCTTT
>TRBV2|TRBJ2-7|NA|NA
CASSDWTGDYEQYF
TGTGCCAGCAGTGATTGGACGGGGGACTACGAGCAGTACTTC
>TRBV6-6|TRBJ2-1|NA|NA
CASSPGERASEQFF
TGTGCCAGCAGTCCGGGGGAGAGAGCGAGTGAGCAGTTCTTC
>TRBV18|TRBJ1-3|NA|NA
CASSPRQGTGNTIYF
TGTGCCAGCTCACCAAGGCAGGGGACTGGAAACACCATATATTTT
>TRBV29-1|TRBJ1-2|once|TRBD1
CSVQDRGNYGYTF
TGCAGCGTGCAGGACAGGGGCAACTATGGCTACACCTTC
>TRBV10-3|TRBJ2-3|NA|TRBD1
CAISGTGEGEAYPRTDTQYF
TGTGCCATCAGCGGGACAGGGGAGGGAGAGGCCTACCCCCGCACAGATACGCAGTATTTT